This T cell receptor beta chain was identified during a study of T-cell memory formation after mild COVID-19. Notes on the study in general: Clones contracting across day 15 to 85 had a balanced CD4/CD8 profile; later expanding clones leaned CD4+. Largely, contracting CD4+ clones fell within CM and EM, and contracting CD8+ clones within EMRA. There were some responding clones in pre-infection memory, which suggested that cross-reactive memory had joined.

Sample barcodes and UMIs were carried by the TCR alpha and TCR beta cDNA libraries that 5'RACE generated with constant-segment primers. Each CDR3 protein is one row after TCRdb ran MiXCR on the 5' RACE reads. The sample contains 30,000 to 50,000 distinct CDR3 sequences, approximately 6.5% of which appear only once. Of note for this clonotype: The antigen is not known.

Germline loops: CDR1 LNHDA, CDR2 SQIVND (reference sequence). The CDR3 sequence is 17 residues long. The trim removed 5 bases at V and 0 bases at J, leaving 5 bases unmatched. The sample comprised PBMCs or a T cell subset sorted from them (not recorded which). This chain connects TRBV19 to TRBJ1-6, with 9 bases lining up with TRBD1. This receptor was identified in an adult who had mild COVID-19 (a few samples of this study predate the infection). Cell type and time point are not known. Written as DNA, the CDR3 is TGTGCCAGTAGTCCCGGGACAGGGACCTCCTATAATTCACCCCTCCACTTT. Translating it yields CASSPGTGTSYNSPLHF. Using reference TRBV19 and TRBJ1-6 for the parts outside the CDR3, the full variable domain is DGGITQSPKYLFRKEGQNVTLSCEQNLNHDAMYWYRQDPGQGLRLIYYSQIVNDFQKGDIAEGYSVSREKKESFPLTVTSAQKNPTAFYLCASSPGTGTSYNSPLHFGNGTRLTVT.